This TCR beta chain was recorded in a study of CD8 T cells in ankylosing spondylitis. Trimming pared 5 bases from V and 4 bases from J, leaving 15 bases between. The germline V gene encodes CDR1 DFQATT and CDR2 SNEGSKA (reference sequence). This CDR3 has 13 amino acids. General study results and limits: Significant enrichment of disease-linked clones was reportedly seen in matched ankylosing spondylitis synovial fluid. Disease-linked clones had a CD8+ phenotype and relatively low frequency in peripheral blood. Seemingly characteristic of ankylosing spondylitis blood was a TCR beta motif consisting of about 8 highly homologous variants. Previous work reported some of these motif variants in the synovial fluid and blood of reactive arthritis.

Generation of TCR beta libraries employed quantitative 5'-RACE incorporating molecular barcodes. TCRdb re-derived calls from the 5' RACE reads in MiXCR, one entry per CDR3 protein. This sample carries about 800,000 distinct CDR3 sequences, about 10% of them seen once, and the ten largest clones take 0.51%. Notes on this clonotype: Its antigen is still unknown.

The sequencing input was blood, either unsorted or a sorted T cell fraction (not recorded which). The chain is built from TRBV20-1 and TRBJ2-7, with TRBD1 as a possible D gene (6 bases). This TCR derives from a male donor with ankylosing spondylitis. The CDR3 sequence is CSAQRTAQYEQYF. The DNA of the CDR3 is TGCAGTGCTCAAAGGACAGCGCAATACGAGCAGTACTTC.